This TCR beta chain was identified in a study of tumor-infiltrating lymphocytes in primary liver carcinoma. Regarding the study as a whole: Compared with tumor region pairs, tumor-adjacent and tumor-blood pairs overlapped less.

TCR beta cDNA was made from roughly 450 ng total RNA with a constant-region primer. Three-round nested multiplex PCR performed with slightly modified ARM-PCR produced the TCR beta libraries. A C-beta reverse primer and TRBV1-TRBV30 forward primers served in each of the first two PCR rounds, at 10 cycles apiece. MiXCR, run by TCRdb on the multiplex PCR reads, gives a single entry per CDR3 protein. The sample has 22,000 or so distinct CDR3 sequences, around 82% seen once; the top ten hold less than 40%. This clonotype was detected once. Its antigen remains unidentified. Its ends do not fully match the called genes, so a read error is possible. The CDR3 extends over 15 amino acids. Bulk tissue was left unsorted, and RNA and DNA were co-extracted from 20-30 mg of it. Surgical resection was used to treat these primary liver carcinoma patients.

The TCR originated in a woman under 40 with primary liver carcinoma and hepatitis B virus infection. The gene calls are TRBV12-3 or TRBV12-4 and TRBJ2-1; 8 positions agree with TRBD2. The sample taken for sequencing was liver tumor tissue from sampling region 2. The subset here: tumor region T2, inferior pole. The CDR3 coding sequence is TGTACCAGCAGCCTGTCCGGGACTAGTGGACTTGAGCATTTCTTC. This sequence encodes CTSSLSGTSGLEHFF.